This T cell receptor (beta chain) was obtained from a study of T-cell reconstitution after alpha-beta-depleted transplantation in children. General study results and limits: It was surviving recipient T cells and thymic progenitors that gave some patients high TCRbeta diversity at day 60. One year post-transplant, T-cell counts and diversity were largely derived from T cells produced anew. Two months or so post-transplant, alpha-beta T cells reportedly derived from several hundred expanded graft clones.

The CDR3 totals 15 residues. Trimming took 0 bases from V and 1 from J, leaving 13 bases between them. Germline CDR1 and CDR2: SQVTM and ANQGSEA. There are many counts of this clonotype. What it binds is not known. It was with unique molecular identifiers that the TCRbeta library was prepared. TCRdb redid the calling of the PCR reads with MiXCR, one entry per CDR3 protein. The profile shows approximately 630,000 distinct CDR3 sequences, 10% to 15% of them singletons. The starting material was PBMCs, obtained before TCRalphabeta/CD19-depleted stem cell transplant. This TCR was sampled from a girl aged 2-10 years with congenital amegakaryocytic thrombocytopenia, due to receive a stem cell transplant. This chain uses TRBV29-1 with TRBJ2-7; D could derive from TRBD1 or TRBD2 (5 bases each). CDR3 in DNA: TGCAGCGTTGAAGATACCCAGGGAGAGTCCTACGAGCAGTACTTC. It codes for CSVEDTQGESYEQYF.